This TCR beta chain was captured in a study of control samples from healthy donors and cancer patients. Assay used: immunoSEQ multiplex PCR; TCRdb lists only in-frame clones, some missing. The table records about 60,000 clones, around 95% of them present only once. Germline V gene lookup returns CDR1 KGHSH and CDR2 LQKENI. The CDR3 has 14 amino acids. The ends were cut back, 2 bases at V and 2 bases at J, with 4 bases in the middle. The TCR comes from a young woman in good health. The gene calls are TRBV18 and TRBJ1-6; unclear D gene. Sequencing input: blood. In DNA, the CDR3 is TGTGCCAGCTCACCAGGGACCTATAATTCACCCCTCCACTTT. This translates into CASSPGTYNSPLHF.